The present T cell receptor beta chain was sequenced within a study of shared clonotypes between healthy human individuals. Naive-designated CD8 cells lacked CD45RO, were positively enriched for CCR7, and omitted terminally differentiated effector memory CD45RA+ cells. The length of the CDR3 is 15 residues. The V gene's germline CDR1 is SGHAT and CDR2 FQNNGV. V was trimmed by 8 bases and J by 1 base, leaving 17 bases between them. Clones were read by immunoSEQ multiplex PCR, and TCRdb kept only the in-frame ones, dropping some. The sample has some 580,000 clones, 95% to 98% seen once; the top ten hold approximately 0.3%.

V usage is TRBV11-2 and J usage is TRBJ1-1; weak D call: TRBD1 (6 bases). Sequencing input: naive CD8+ T cells sorted from blood. This clonotype was obtained from a man under 40 in good health. CDR3 protein: CASSKGGPWNTEAFF. CDR3 in DNA: TGTGCCAGCTCGAAGGGGGGGCCGTGGAACACTGAAGCTTTCTTT. Looking up the rest from reference TRBV11-2 and TRBJ1-1 gives the full variable domain: EAGVAQSPRYKIIEKRQSVAFWCNPISGHATLYWYQQILGQGPKLLIQFQNNGVVDDSQLPKDRFSAERLKGVDSTLKIQPAKLEDSAVYLCASSKGGPWNTEAFFGQGTRLTVV.